This passage covers 16 T cell receptor beta chains from one sample sequenced in a study of metastatic and nonmetastatic thyroid tumors. Thyroid surgery was performed in patients who had received no treatment beforehand. TCRdb reprocessed the PCR reads via MiXCR. Of tens of thousands of clones in the sample, roughly 15% were seen once. Sequenced sample: blood. The receptors derive from a female donor with papillary thyroid cancer or a benign thyroid nodule (not recorded which). Some clones in this sample may be carry-over from other donors' samples.

This clone has a count of ten or more. The J gene is TRBJ2-2, the V gene TRBV5-1; 7 positions agree with TRBD2. Germline V gives CDR1 SGHRS, CDR2 YFSETQ. J was trimmed by 6 bases and V by 1 base; bases with no gene match: 6. The length of the CDR3 is 15 residues. CDR3 residues: CASSLPTSVAGELFF. The CDR3 coding sequence is TGCGCCAGCAGCTTGCCCACTAGCGTGGCCGGGGAGCTGTTTTTT.

This clone was recorded many times. The genes are TRBV30 and TRBJ1-1, with no clear D. The CDR3 length is 13 residues. Germline CDR1 is GTSNPN and CDR2 is SVGIG (reference sequence). V was cut by 3 bases and J by 4 bases, with 12 bases left in between. The CDR3 loop reads CAWREGSGTEAFF. CDR3 bases: TGTGCCTGGAGGGAGGGATCGGGCACTGAAGCTTTCTTT.

This clone was observed many times. The rearrangement joins TRBV20-1 to TRBJ2-7; 9 nucleotides match TRBD2. Germline CDR1 is DFQATT and CDR2 is SNEGSKA (reference sequence). The CDR3 runs to 18 residues. The V gene end was trimmed by 0 bases and the J gene end by 6 bases; junction bases not matched to a gene: 18. The CDR3 loop reads CSARDTGVGLADYGEQYF. DNA for the CDR3: TGCAGTGCTAGAGACACGGGCGTGGGACTAGCTGACTACGGCGAGCAGTACTTC.

This clone was seen many times. The chain combines TRBV20-1 with TRBJ2-4, with D tentatively TRBD1 or TRBD2 (6 bases each). The CDR3 sequence is 14 residues long. V was pared by 6 bases and J by 7 bases, with 19 bases between. CDR1 and CDR2 (germline): DFQATT, SNEGSKA (reference sequence). CDR3 residues: CSARGLTTENIQYF. The CDR3 bases are TGCAGTGCCAGGGGACTGACCACGGAGAACATTCAGTACTTC.

There are many counts of this clone. CDR3 amino acids: CASSLSTSGRALYEQFF. DNA for the CDR3: TGTGCCAGCAGCTTGTCAACTAGCGGGAGGGCCTTATATGAGCAGTTCTTC. This rearrangement joins TRBV5-4 to TRBJ2-1; 13 bases map to TRBD2. This CDR3 region has 17 residues. Germline V gene data show CDR1 as SGHNT and CDR2 as YYREEE (reference sequence). The V segment lost 1 base and the J segment 8 bases; nucleotides outside the gene matches: 9.

This clone turned up a few times. The CDR3 nucleotides read TGTGCCAGCGGGGGCGGGTCGTGCTCCTACAATGAGCAGTTCTTC. This gives the protein CASGGGSCSYNEQFF. The genes are TRBV6-1 and TRBJ2-1; D is perhaps TRBD1 (6 bases). Germline CDR1 is MNHNS and CDR2 is SASEGT. Trimming shortened V by 8 bases and J by 0 bases, and 14 bases separated the two germline ends. This CDR3 contains 15 residues.

This clone was observed at least ten times. The V and J genes are TRBV15 and TRBJ1-2; D uncertain. Trimming left V 1 base short and J 8 bases short, with 20 bases between. In germline, CDR1 is LNHNV, CDR2 YYDKDF (reference sequence). This CDR3 is built from 16 residues. The CDR3 nucleotides are TGTGCCACCAGCAGAGCCCGGACGATGGATGAGAGGGGCTACACCTTC. The encoded protein is CATSRARTMDERGYTF.

J is TRBJ2-7 and V is TRBV19; 9 bases line up with TRBD2. V lost 5 bases, J lost 7 bases, and 9 bases stayed unmatched. Germline V gives CDR1 LNHDA, CDR2 SQIVND (reference sequence). The length of the CDR3 is 14 residues. Here the CDR3 reads CASSPGLACHEQYF. CDR3 coding DNA: TGTGCCAGTAGTCCCGGACTAGCGTGCCATGAGCAGTACTTC.

This clone was detected many times. The J gene is TRBJ2-3, the V gene TRBV29-1, with TRBD1 matching 7 bases. V was pared by 5 bases and J by 1 base, with 0 bases of the junction left unmatched. The CDR3 totals 12 residues. Germline CDR1 SQVTM, CDR2 ANQGSEA. Here the CDR3 DNA reads TGCAGCGTTACAGGGGGCACAGATACGCAGTATTTT. Its translation: CSVTGGTDTQYF.

The chain carries TRBV4-3 and TRBJ2-1, with 9 bases that match TRBD1. From germline, CDR1 is LGHNA and CDR2 YSLEER. The CDR3 has 15 residues. With 4 bases clipped from V and 5 bases from J, the junction kept 6 bases outside the gene matches. In nucleotides, the CDR3 is TGCGCCAGCAGCCCAGGGACAGGGATTAACAATGAGCAGTTCTTC. This sequence encodes CASSPGTGINNEQFF.

This clone was counted at least ten times. This chain connects TRBV30 to TRBJ1-6; D unresolved. This CDR3 is built from 15 residues. Germline V gene data show CDR1 as GTSNPN and CDR2 as SVGIG (reference sequence). V dropped 2 bases and J dropped 5 bases, with 13 bases sitting between them. As DNA, the CDR3 is TGTGCCTGGAGTTTCCGGGCCTTAGATAATTCACCCCTCCACTTT. Its translation is CAWSFRALDNSPLHF.

This clone was seen ten or more times. This chain connects TRBV3-1 to TRBJ2-5; D perhaps matches TRBD1 (5 bases). V was trimmed by 3 bases and J by 2 bases, leaving 10 bases between them. The CDR3 length is 14 residues. Germline values: CDR1 LGHDT, CDR2 YNNKEL (reference sequence). The CDR3 region is CASSQMTAQETQYF. For the CDR3, the DNA is TGTGCCAGCAGCCAGATGACAGCACAAGAGACCCAGTACTTC.

This clone is medium-sized. This chain connects TRBV6-4 to TRBJ2-3, with 9 bases identical to TRBD1. The V gene's germline CDR1 is MRHNA and CDR2 SNTAGT. J gave up 1 base and V 5 bases, and 4 bases lay outside the gene matches. CDR3 length: 15 amino acids. CDR3 DNA sequence: TGTGCCAGCAGTTCGACAGGGGGGGGCACAGATACGCAGTATTTT. This codes for CASSSTGGGTDTQYF.

This clone was seen ten or more times. The gene calls are TRBV11-2 and TRBJ1-3; D is undetermined. Germline assignment: CDR1 SGHAT and CDR2 FQNNGV. The CDR3 contains 13 residues. V lost 4 bases and J 2 bases, leaving 6 bases between the germline ends. The CDR3 DNA follows: TGTGCCAGCAGCTCCGACGCTGGAAACACCATATATTTT. This encodes CASSSDAGNTIYF. The variable domain in full, with the rest retrieved from reference TRBV11-2 and TRBJ1-3, is EAGVAQSPRYKIIEKRQSVAFWCNPISGHATLYWYQQILGQGPKLLIQFQNNGVVDDSQLPKDRFSAERLKGVDSTLKIQPAKLEDSAVYLCASSSDAGNTIYFGEGSWLTVV.

The chain carries TRBV5-1 and TRBJ2-1; TRBD2 agrees at 11 bases. Germline V gene sequence: CDR1 SGHRS, CDR2 YFSETQ. The J segment lost 4 bases and the V segment lost 3 bases, leaving 9 bases of the junction unmatched. This CDR3 has 17 amino acids. This CDR3 reads CASSSVLAGAAYNEQFF. The CDR3 DNA sequence: TGCGCCAGCAGCTCGGTACTAGCGGGAGCAGCATACAATGAGCAGTTCTTC. Full variable domain (missing parts from reference TRBV5-1 and TRBJ2-1): KAGVTQTPRYLIKTRGQQVTLSCSPISGHRSVSWYQQTPGQGLQFLFEYFSETQRNKGNFPGRFSGRQFSNSRSEMNVSTLELGDSALYLCASSSVLAGAAYNEQFFGPGTRLTVL.

This clone was observed at least ten times. This chain connects TRBV19 to TRBJ2-1, with D perhaps TRBD2 (5 bases). Trimming stripped 8 bases from V and 0 bases from J, with 14 bases between. There are 15 residues in the CDR3. Germline values: CDR1 LNHDA, CDR2 SQIVND (reference sequence). CDR3 DNA: TGTGCCAGTGGCACGGGCGCGGGCTCCTACAATGAGCAGTTCTTC. Its protein product is CASGTGAGSYNEQFF.